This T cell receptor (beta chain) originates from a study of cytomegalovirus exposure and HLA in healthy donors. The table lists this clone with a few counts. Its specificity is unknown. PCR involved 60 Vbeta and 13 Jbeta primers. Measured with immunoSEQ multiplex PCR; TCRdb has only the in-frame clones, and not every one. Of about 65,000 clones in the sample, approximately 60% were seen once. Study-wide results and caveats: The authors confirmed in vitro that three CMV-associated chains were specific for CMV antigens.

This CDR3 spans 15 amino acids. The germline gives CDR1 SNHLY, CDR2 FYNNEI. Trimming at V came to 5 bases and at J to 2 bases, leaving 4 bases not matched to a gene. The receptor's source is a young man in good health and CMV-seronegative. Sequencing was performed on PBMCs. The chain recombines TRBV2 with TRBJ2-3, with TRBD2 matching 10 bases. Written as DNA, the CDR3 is TGTGCCAGCAGTTTTAGCGGGGGGACCACAGATACGCAGTATTTT. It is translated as CASSFSGGTTDTQYF.